This T cell receptor beta chain was captured in a study of beta chain features in type 1 diabetes. Regarding the study as a whole: When Type 1 diabetes patients were examined, their TCRB CDR3s proved moderately but significantly shorter in all four CD4+ subsets.

This clone was picked up one time. The antigen is not known. The authors reverse transcribed all of the isolated RNA, so sequencing captured expressed TCRB transcripts. Naive, central memory and regulatory T cell samples produced a mean of approximately 4 million reads. Data came from immunoSEQ multiplex PCR; TCRdb stores just in-frame clones and leaves some out. The sample has 500,000 to 650,000 clones, approximately 13% seen once. CDR1 and CDR2 from the germline V gene are MRHNA and SNTAGT. The CDR3 totals 14 residues. Losses at the gene ends were 6 bases for V and 3 bases for J; bases not matched to a gene: 4.

This clonotype was obtained from a man aged 25-45 years with type 1 diabetes. The V and J genes are TRBV6-4 and TRBJ2-2; 7 bases line up with TRBD1. The sequenced sample was naive CD4+ T cells from blood. CDR3: CASRKGQDTGELFF. The CDR3 DNA sequence: TGTGCCAGCAGAAAAGGACAGGACACCGGGGAGCTGTTTTTT.